Following are 27 T cell receptor beta chains from one sample sequenced in a study of shared clonotypes between healthy human individuals (dated by TCRdb to 2020 to 2022). The library came from the immunoSEQ multiplex PCR assay. The table was pulled from immuneACCESS by TCRdb, which kept in-frame rearrangements only. Such tables lose some clones; where checked, under half of the loss comes from unresolved V genes, and the rest has no known cause. The table for this sample lists approximately 2.5 million clones; 90% to 95% of them were counted only once. The ten largest clonotypes hold 0.36% of the sample. Sequencing was performed on naive CD4+ T cells from PBMCs. What this sample's cell subset or site label stands for: CD45RA+ positively selected. The receptor set was obtained from a man between 18 and 29 years old in good health. Some clones in this sample may be carry-over from other donors' samples.

The chain combines TRBV10-3 with TRBJ1-3; D gene unclear. This CDR3 is built from 14 residues. The ends were cut back, 5 bases at V and 0 bases at J, with 8 bases in the middle. Germline V CDR1 and CDR2: ENHRY, SYGVKD. CDR3 sequence reads: CAISPPDSGNTIYF. CDR3 sequence (DNA): TGTGCCATCAGTCCGCCCGACTCTGGAAACACCATATATTTT.

The chain links TRBV9 to TRBJ2-5, with 9 bases matching TRBD2. The CDR3 consists of 16 residues. V was clipped by 4 bases and J by 3 bases; unmatched bases: 10. In germline, CDR1 is SGDLS, CDR2 YYNGEE. The CDR3 region has the DNA TGTGCCAGCAGCCCTCTCCCCTTAGCGGGAGAAGAGACCCAGTACTTC. This sequence encodes CASSPLPLAGEETQYF.

The chain has TRBV18 and TRBJ1-5; TRBD1 aligns across 9 bases. Trimming took 6 bases from V and 5 from J; bases not matched to a gene: 8. Germline assignment: CDR1 KGHSH and CDR2 LQKENI. The CDR3 extends over 15 amino acids. CDR3 nucleotides: TGTGCCAGCTCGTCGGGACAGGGTGGGTATCAGCCCCAGCATTTT. The encoded protein is CASSSGQGGYQPQHF.

The genes are TRBV19 and TRBJ2-7; TRBD1 or TRBD2 may be the D gene (5 bases each). Germline assignment: CDR1 LNHDA and CDR2 SQIVND (reference sequence). The CDR3 is 15 amino acids. Between the trimmed V and J ends, which lost 6 bases and 3 bases, there was a span of 18 bases. Here the CDR3 reads CASSGRAEGYYEQYF. The CDR3 DNA reads as TGTGCCAGTAGCGGCCGGGCCGAGGGGTACTACGAGCAGTACTTC. Full variable domain (missing parts from reference TRBV19 and TRBJ2-7): DGGITQSPKYLFRKEGQNVTLSCEQNLNHDAMYWYRQDPGQGLRLIYYSQIVNDFQKGDIAEGYSVSREKKESFPLTVTSAQKNPTAFYLCASSGRAEGYYEQYFGPGTRLTVT.

The rearrangement links TRBV18 to TRBJ2-5; the match to TRBD2 covers 8 bases. Trimming at V came to 4 bases and at J to 0 bases, leaving 7 bases not matched to a gene. There are 16 residues in the CDR3. Germline V gene lookup returns CDR1 KGHSH and CDR2 LQKENI. CDR3 residues: CASSQGTRGNQETQYF. The DNA of the CDR3 is TGTGCCAGCTCACAAGGGACTAGAGGAAACCAAGAGACCCAGTACTTC.

The chain couples TRBV6-1 to TRBJ1-5, with TRBD1 matching 7 bases. This CDR3 contains 15 residues. V lost 3 bases and J lost 5; bases outside the gene matches: 7. Germline V CDR1 and CDR2: MNHNS, SASEGT. Written as DNA, the CDR3 is TGTGCCAGCAGTGATCGACAGGGAGGTTATCAGCCCCAGCATTTT. Its protein product is CASSDRQGGYQPQHF.

This clone was recorded once. The chain links TRBV10-1 to TRBJ1-3; D not resolved. Deletions cut 5 bases from V and 0 bases from J, with 5 bases between. The CDR3 is 13 amino acids. The germline CDR1 and CDR2 sequences are WNHNN and SYGVQD (reference sequence). The CDR3 sequence is CASSLTSGNTIYF. For the CDR3, the DNA is TGCGCCAGCAGTTTGACCTCTGGAAACACCATATATTTT.

The J gene is TRBJ2-7, the V gene TRBV30; 11 nucleotides agree with TRBD2. After removal of 0 bases from V and 3 bases from J, the junction contained 7 bases not matched to a gene. The CDR3 runs to 16 residues. Germline V gives CDR1 GTSNPN, CDR2 SVGIG (reference sequence). The chain's CDR3 is CAWSVPLAGGLYEQYF. CDR3 DNA sequence: TGTGCCTGGAGTGTCCCCCTAGCGGGAGGTCTCTACGAGCAGTACTTC.

The chain recombines TRBV19 with TRBJ2-7; unclear D gene. CDR3 size: 14 residues. V gave up 5 bases and J gave up 6 bases, with 17 bases separating them. Germline V gene sequence: CDR1 LNHDA, CDR2 SQIVND (reference sequence). The CDR3 bases are TGTGCCAGTAGTGGAACGGGCCCGTCGCTCGAGCAGTACTTC. It translates to CASSGTGPSLEQYF.

Only a few counts were recorded for this clone. The rearrangement joins TRBV15 to TRBJ2-7; the D is unclear. V lost 4 bases and J lost 7, with 17 bases in between. The CDR3 runs 14 residues. The germline gives CDR1 LNHNV, CDR2 YYDKDF (reference sequence). This chain's CDR3 is CATSIQPSVSEQYF. The CDR3 DNA reads TGTGCCACCAGCATCCAGCCGAGTGTCTCTGAGCAGTACTTC.

In regard to this clone: In the same sample, other DNA sequences code for this CDR3. The chain joins TRBV5-4 to TRBJ1-2; D not certain. The CDR3 contains 13 residues. V lost 4 bases, J lost 2 bases, and 9 bases lay in between. Germline CDR1 reads SGHNT; CDR2 reads YYREEE (reference sequence). In DNA, the CDR3 is TGTGCCAGCAGCCCCGACGGGAACTATGGCTACACCTTC. It translates to CASSPDGNYGYTF.

The rearrangement uses TRBV7-3 and TRBJ1-6; D is undetermined. There are 15 residues in the CDR3. Germline V CDR1 and CDR2: SGHTA, FQGTGA. V was pared by 3 bases and J by 7 bases, with 13 bases between. The CDR3 is CASSLSRMGNSPLHF. The DNA of the CDR3 is TGTGCCAGCAGCTTGAGCAGAATGGGGAATTCACCCCTCCACTTT.

The DNA of the CDR3 is TGTGCCAGCAGTTCCCTGGCGGATATGAACACTGAAGCTTTCTTT. Translating it yields CASSSLADMNTEAFF. The chain uses TRBV28 and TRBJ1-1; D not resolved. The CDR3 is 15 amino acids. Germline CDR1 and CDR2: MDHEN and SYDVKM. Between the trimmed V and J ends, which lost 4 bases and 0 bases, there was a span of 12 bases.

This clone was seen only once. The chain has TRBV18 and TRBJ2-1; a weak D match, TRBD1 (6 bases). V lost 3 bases and J lost 2, with 11 bases in between. In germline, CDR1 is KGHSH, CDR2 LQKENI. The CDR3 contains 15 residues. CDR3 residues: CASSPVGGPYNEQFF. The CDR3 region has the DNA TGTGCCAGCTCACCTGTTGGGGGCCCCTACAATGAGCAGTTCTTC.

The CDR3 region is CASSPGEGHYSNQPQHF. The CDR3 DNA reads as TGTGCCAGCAGCCCCGGGGAGGGACACTATAGCAATCAGCCCCAGCATTTT. This chain joins TRBV7-9 and TRBJ1-5; tentative D call: TRBD1 (6 bases). Germline CDR1 and CDR2: SEHNR and FQNEAQ (reference sequence). The CDR3 contains 17 residues. V was clipped by 5 bases and J by 0 bases, with 17 bases between them.

In its sample, this clone was seen once. CDR3 DNA sequence: TGTGCCAGCAGCCCTCCACTTGACAGGTCCGGGGAGCTGTTTTTT. This sequence encodes CASSPPLDRSGELFF. The chain employs TRBV6-6 and TRBJ2-2; D might be TRBD1 (6 bases). V dropped 6 bases and J dropped 6 bases, with 17 bases sitting between them. The V gene's germline CDR1 is MNHNY and CDR2 SVGAGI (reference sequence). The CDR3 contains 15 residues.

The sample holds one count of this clone. Within the sample, other DNA sequences also encode this same CDR3. The chain employs TRBV5-1 and TRBJ1-3, with no clear D. CDR1 and CDR2 (germline): SGHRS, YFSETQ. The CDR3 consists of 14 residues. V was clipped by 1 base and J by 1 base, with 6 bases between them. CDR3 sequence reads: CASSLSASGNTIYF. In DNA, the CDR3 is TGCGCCAGCAGCTTGTCAGCTTCTGGAAACACCATATATTTT.

The chain employs TRBV13 and TRBJ1-1; unclear D gene. The CDR3 loop spans 14 amino acids. The germline V gene encodes CDR1 PRHDT and CDR2 FYEKMQ (reference sequence). Between the trimmed V and J ends, which lost 0 bases and 3 bases, there was a span of 8 bases. The CDR3 here is CASSLGPTDTEAFF. The CDR3, as DNA: TGTGCCAGCAGCTTAGGACCAACGGACACTGAAGCTTTCTTT.

V and J are TRBV6-6 and TRBJ1-2, with 10 bases aligning to TRBD1. The length of the CDR3 is 14 residues. V trimming: 7 bases; J trimming: 13 bases; junction bases outside the gene matches: 15. CDR1 is MNHNY, CDR2 SVGAGI, per germline (reference sequence). The DNA of the CDR3 is TGTGCCAGCAAATACTCTGCAGGGACAGGGGATCCCACCTTC. Residues: CASKYSAGTGDPTF.

In DNA, the CDR3 is TGTGCCAGCAGCGGGGGGGACGGGGACAAAAGAGCTGGGGCCAACGTCCTGACTTTC. This codes for CASSGGDGDKRAGANVLTF. The chain carries TRBV5-4 and TRBJ2-6; D perhaps matches TRBD2 (7 bases). V shed 4 bases and J shed 2 bases, with 22 bases lying between them. The CDR3 spans 19 residues. In germline, CDR1 is SGHNT, CDR2 YYREEE (reference sequence).

In its sample, this clone was seen once. The chain employs TRBV5-1 and TRBJ2-7; 8 positions match TRBD2. V lost 6 bases and J lost 4; bases outside the gene matches: 24. This CDR3 region has 19 residues. Germline CDR1 SGHRS, CDR2 YFSETQ. The CDR3 coding sequence is TGCGCCAGCACCTCGGGCCCCCTACGGGGTAGCGGGACCTATTACGAGCAGTACTTC. Translated, it gives CASTSGPLRGSGTYYEQYF.

The chain recombines TRBV7-2 with TRBJ2-5; 11 nucleotides align to TRBD2. The J call may be faulty, since TRBJ2-7 better matches the DNA end. CDR1 and CDR2 (germline): SGHTA, FQGNSA. There are 15 residues in the CDR3. Written as DNA, the CDR3 is TGTGCCAGCAGCAACGGACTAGCGGGTAATTACGAGCAGTACTTC. It specifies CASSNGLAGNYEQYF.

The J gene is TRBJ1-6, the V gene TRBV27; 8 bases line up with TRBD1. The CDR3 length is 14 residues. J was trimmed by 10 bases and V by 2 bases; bases with no gene match: 4. Germline CDR1 MNHEY, CDR2 SMNVEV (reference sequence). The CDR3, as DNA: TGTGCCAGCAGTTTAGGGACAGGCTTCTCACCCCTCCACTTT. Its translation is CASSLGTGFSPLHF.

This clone was found once. V is TRBV19 and J is TRBJ1-4; D is unclear. The CDR3 contains 15 residues. V dropped 5 bases and J dropped 5 bases, with 15 bases sitting between them. CDR1 is LNHDA and CDR2 is SQIVND in the germline V gene (reference sequence). CDR3 bases: TGTGCCAGTAGTTTCGAGGGAGGCTTGAATGAAAAACTGTTTTTT. Translating it yields CASSFEGGLNEKLFF.

The chain uses TRBV4-1 and TRBJ2-7; 9 bases are shared with TRBD2. V trimming: 0 bases; J trimming: 3 bases; junction bases outside the gene matches: 6. Germline CDR1 and CDR2: MGHRA and YSYEKL. CDR3 size: 16 residues. The chain's CDR3 is CASSQDGVAGDYEQYF. The CDR3 coding sequence is TGCGCCAGCAGCCAAGATGGGGTAGCGGGAGACTACGAGCAGTACTTC.

V usage is TRBV9 and J usage is TRBJ1-2, with D tentatively TRBD1 (5 bases). Germline loops: CDR1 SGDLS, CDR2 YYNGEE. The ends were cut back, 3 bases at V and 8 bases at J, with 23 bases in the middle. CDR3 length: 16 residues. In DNA, the CDR3 is TGTGCCAGCAGCGCCACATTATTCGTCCCCGAGGGGGGCTACACCTTC. Translated, it gives CASSATLFVPEGGYTF.

This chain uses TRBV6-6 with TRBJ2-7, with D perhaps matching TRBD1 (5 bases). This CDR3 region has 16 residues. V lost 2 bases to trimming and J lost 0 bases, with 14 bases between them. Germline V gene lookup returns CDR1 MNHNY and CDR2 SVGAGI (reference sequence). CDR3 in DNA: TGTGCCAGCAGTTACGTGGCAGGGTCTAACTCCTACGAGCAGTACTTC. Translation gives CASSYVAGSNSYEQYF.